This paragraph reports one T cell receptor beta chain. The sample is drawn from a study of cytomegalovirus exposure and HLA in healthy donors. Primers for the PCR totalled 60 Vbeta and 13 Jbeta. TCRdb keeps only in-frame clones here, not all; method: immunoSEQ multiplex PCR. This repertoire shows some 160,000 clones, about 72% found once; its top ten account for more than 1.2%. This CDR3 spans 14 amino acids. With 5 bases removed from V and 2 bases from J, the gap between germline ends came to 13 bases. The V gene's germline CDR1 is MNHEY and CDR2 SMNVEV (reference sequence). This receptor was obtained from a male donor in good health and CMV-seronegative. V gene TRBV27 combines with J gene TRBJ2-7; D possibly corresponds to TRBD1 (6 bases). Input material: PBMCs. CDR3 in DNA: TGTGCCAGCAGTCCCTTGGACAGAGCCTACGAGCAGTACTTC. It is translated as CASSPLDRAYEQYF.